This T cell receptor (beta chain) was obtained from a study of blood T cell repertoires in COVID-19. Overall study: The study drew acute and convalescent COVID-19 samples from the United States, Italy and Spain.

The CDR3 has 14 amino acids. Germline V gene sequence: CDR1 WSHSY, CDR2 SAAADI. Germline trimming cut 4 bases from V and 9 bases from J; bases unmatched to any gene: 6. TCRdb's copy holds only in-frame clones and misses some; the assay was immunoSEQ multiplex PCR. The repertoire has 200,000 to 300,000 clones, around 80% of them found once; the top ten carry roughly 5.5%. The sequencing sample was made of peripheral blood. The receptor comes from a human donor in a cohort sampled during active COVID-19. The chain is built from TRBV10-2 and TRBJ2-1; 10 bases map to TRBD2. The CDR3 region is CASSVSGRGIEQFF. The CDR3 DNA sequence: TGCGCCAGCAGTGTGAGCGGGAGGGGCATTGAGCAGTTCTTC.